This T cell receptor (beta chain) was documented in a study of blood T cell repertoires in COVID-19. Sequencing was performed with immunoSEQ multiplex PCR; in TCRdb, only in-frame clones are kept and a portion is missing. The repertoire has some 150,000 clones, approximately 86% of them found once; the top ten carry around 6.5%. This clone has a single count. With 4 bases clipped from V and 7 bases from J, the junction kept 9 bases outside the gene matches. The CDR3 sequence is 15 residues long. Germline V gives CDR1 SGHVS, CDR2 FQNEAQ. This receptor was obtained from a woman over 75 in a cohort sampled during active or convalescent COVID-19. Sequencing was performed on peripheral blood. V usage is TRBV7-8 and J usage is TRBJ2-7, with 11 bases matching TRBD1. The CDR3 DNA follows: TGTGCCAGCAGCTACGGACAGGGGGCACCCGGGGAGCAGTACTTC. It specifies CASSYGQGAPGEQYF.